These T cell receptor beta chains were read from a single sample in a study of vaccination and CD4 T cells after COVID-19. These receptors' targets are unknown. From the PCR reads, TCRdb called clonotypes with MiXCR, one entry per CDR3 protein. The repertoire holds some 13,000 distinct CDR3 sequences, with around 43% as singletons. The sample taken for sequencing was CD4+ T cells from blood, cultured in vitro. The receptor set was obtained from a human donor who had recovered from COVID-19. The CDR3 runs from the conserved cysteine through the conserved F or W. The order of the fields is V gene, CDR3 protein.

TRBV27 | CVSRRRGHTDTQYF
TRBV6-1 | CASSLNVGSPLHF
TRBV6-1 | CASSPNNSPLHF
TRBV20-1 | CSARLNRADDTGELFF
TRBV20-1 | CSAASRDLTDTQYF
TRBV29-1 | CSVDREGIAGYTF
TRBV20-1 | CSARFPGGETQYF
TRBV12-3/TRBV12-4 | CASSFGGRRPDTQYF
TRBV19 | CASSGVTDTQYF
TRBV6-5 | CASSFPGLFGEQYF
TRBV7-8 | CASRGGRNSPLHF
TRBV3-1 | CASSQGYSPLHF
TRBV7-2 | CASSLTLMWGKLFF
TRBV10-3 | CAISELASSGRNEQFF
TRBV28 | CASIYRTGVRQPQHF
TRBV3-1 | CASSHRQIMNTEAFF
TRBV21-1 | CASSKAHGRTGKANYGYTF
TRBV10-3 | CATGTPEDQPQHF
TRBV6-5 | CASSYTNRGGNQPQHF
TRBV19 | CASRPGGTGDDEQFF
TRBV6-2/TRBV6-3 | CASSTRLAGAYNEQFF
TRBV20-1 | CSAGTTPRGRGEQFF
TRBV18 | CASSPPLRDTQYF
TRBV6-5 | CASSYTGDSSYEQYF
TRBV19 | CASSIPGQGARTGELFF
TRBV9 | CASNPRVGDTQYF
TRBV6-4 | CASSAGTDKGNEQFF
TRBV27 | CASMRGSEAFF
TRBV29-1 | CSVEDRLAGVMSGELFF
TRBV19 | CASSSRWTGPHEQYF
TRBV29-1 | CSVGQGQLSGYTF
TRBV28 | CASSPSIGSGVGELFF
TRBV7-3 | CASSLGSAGGTGWETQYF
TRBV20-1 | CSATQGNSGNTIYF
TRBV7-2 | CASSPRLAGVTGELFF
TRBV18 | CASSPWRDTDTQYF
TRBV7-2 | CASSLTVGSEGYTF
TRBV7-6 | CASSLVREASEQFF
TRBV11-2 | CASSLGGGQPQHF
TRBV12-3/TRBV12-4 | CASSGVSPKFDNEQFF
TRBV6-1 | CASKGQRLVWGDTQYF
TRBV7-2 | CASSLAEREQFF
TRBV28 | CASSLPLAGVWVQETQYF
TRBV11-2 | CASSLQAQETQYF